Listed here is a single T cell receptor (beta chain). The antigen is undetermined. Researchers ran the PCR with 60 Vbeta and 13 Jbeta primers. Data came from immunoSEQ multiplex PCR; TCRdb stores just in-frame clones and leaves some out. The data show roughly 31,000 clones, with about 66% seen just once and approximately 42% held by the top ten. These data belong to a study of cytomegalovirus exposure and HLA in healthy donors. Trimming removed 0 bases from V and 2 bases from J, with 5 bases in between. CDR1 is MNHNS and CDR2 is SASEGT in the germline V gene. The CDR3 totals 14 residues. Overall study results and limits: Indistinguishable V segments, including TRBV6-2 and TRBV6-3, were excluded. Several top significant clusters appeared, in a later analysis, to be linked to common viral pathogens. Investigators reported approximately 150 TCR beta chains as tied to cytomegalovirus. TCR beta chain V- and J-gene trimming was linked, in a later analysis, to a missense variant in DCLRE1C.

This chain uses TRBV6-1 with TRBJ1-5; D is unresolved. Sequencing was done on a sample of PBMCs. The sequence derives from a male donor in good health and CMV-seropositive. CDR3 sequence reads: CASSEASGNQPQHF. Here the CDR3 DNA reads TGTGCCAGCAGTGAAGCTTCGGGCAATCAGCCCCAGCATTTT.